This TCR beta chain was identified during a study of blood T cell repertoires in COVID-19. The overall study: Material from acute and convalescent COVID-19 was sourced from the United States, Italy and Spain. Sample material is recorded as cDNA or gDNA derived from T cells, B-cell-depleted T cells, or PBMCs.

The length of the CDR3 is 15 residues. The germline CDR1 and CDR2 sequences are SGHRS and YFSETQ. V was clipped by 2 bases and J by 8 bases, with 16 bases between them. In the study's own analysis: By means of reference gene primer amplification, nucleated cell counts were estimated. Only in-frame clones appear in the TCRdb table, and some are missing; sequencing was by immunoSEQ multiplex PCR. Clone size and V and J calls were adopted from that table, with D and trimming inferred from the DNA. The sample shows about 260,000 clones, more than 70% of them seen only once. This rearrangement joins TRBV5-1 to TRBJ1-4; D not resolved. This clonotype originated in a woman in her fifties or sixties with acute or convalescent COVID-19. Sequencing was carried out using peripheral blood. The CDR3 reads CASSLNRRRREKLFF. The CDR3 DNA sequence: TGCGCCAGCAGCTTAAACAGAAGAAGAAGGGAAAAACTGTTTTTT.